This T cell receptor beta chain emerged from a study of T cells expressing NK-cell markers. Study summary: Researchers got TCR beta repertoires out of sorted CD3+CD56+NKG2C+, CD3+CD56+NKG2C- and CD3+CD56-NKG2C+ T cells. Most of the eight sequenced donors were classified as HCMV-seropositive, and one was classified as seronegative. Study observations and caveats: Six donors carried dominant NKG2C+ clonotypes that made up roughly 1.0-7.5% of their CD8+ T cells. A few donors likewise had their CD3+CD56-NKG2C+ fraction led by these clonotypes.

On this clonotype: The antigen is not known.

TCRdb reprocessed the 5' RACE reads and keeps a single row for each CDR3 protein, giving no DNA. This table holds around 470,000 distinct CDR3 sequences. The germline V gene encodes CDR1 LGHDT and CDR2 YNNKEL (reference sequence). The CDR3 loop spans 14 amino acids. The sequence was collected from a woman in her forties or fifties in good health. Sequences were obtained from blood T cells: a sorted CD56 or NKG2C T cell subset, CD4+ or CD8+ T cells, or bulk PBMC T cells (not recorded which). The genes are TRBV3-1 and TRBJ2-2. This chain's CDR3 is CASSQLWVDGELFF.